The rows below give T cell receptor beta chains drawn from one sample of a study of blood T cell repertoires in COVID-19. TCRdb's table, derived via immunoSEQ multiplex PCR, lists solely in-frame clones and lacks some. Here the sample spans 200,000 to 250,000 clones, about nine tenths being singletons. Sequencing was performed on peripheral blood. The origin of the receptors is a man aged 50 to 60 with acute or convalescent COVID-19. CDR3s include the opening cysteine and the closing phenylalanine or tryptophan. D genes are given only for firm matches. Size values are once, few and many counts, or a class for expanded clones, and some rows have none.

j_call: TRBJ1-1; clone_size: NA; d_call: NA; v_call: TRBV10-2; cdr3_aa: CASKFGTLNTEAFF; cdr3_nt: TGCGCCAGCAAGTTTGGGACTCTGAACACTGAAGCTTTCTTT
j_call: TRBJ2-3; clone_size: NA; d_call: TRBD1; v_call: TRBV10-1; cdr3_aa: CASSGRDRAQDTQYF; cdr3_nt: TGCGCCAGCAGTGGCCGGGACAGGGCCCAAGATACGCAGTATTTT
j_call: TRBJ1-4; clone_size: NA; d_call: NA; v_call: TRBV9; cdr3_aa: CASTQGPGNEKLFF; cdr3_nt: TGTGCCAGCACCCAGGGGCCAGGTAATGAAAAACTGTTTTTT
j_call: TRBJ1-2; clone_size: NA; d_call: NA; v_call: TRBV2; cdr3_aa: CASSEWDTNYGYTF; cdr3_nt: TGTGCCAGCAGTGAGTGGGACACTAACTATGGCTACACCTTC
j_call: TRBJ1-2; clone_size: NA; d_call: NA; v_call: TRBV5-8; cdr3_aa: CASSFQTNYGYTF; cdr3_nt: TGTGCCAGCAGCTTCCAGACTAACTATGGCTACACCTTC
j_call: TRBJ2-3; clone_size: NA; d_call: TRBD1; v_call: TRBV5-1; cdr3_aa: CASSLGGQGWTDTQYF; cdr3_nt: TGCGCCAGCAGCTTGGGTGGACAGGGTTGGACAGATACGCAGTATTTT
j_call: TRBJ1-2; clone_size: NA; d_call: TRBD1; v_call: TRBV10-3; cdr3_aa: CAIRGTGTNYGYTF; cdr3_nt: TGTGCCATCAGGGGGACAGGCACCAACTATGGCTACACCTTC
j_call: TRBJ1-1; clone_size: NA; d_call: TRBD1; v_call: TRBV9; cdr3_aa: CASSIRDRNTEAFF; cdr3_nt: TGTGCCAGCAGCATCCGGGACAGGAACACTGAAGCTTTCTTT
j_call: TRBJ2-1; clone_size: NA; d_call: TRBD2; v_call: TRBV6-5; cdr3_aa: CASSSSGAIYNEQFF; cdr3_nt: TGTGCCAGCAGTTCTAGCGGGGCCATATACAATGAGCAGTTCTTC
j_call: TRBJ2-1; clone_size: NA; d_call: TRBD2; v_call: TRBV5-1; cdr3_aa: CASRSPGGQYNEQFF; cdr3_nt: TGCGCCAGCAGATCCCCGGGGGGGCAGTACAATGAGCAGTTCTTC
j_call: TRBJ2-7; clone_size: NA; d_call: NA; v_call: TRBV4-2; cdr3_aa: CASSPGLPSYEQYF; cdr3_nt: TGTGCCAGCAGCCCGGGACTTCCCTCCTACGAGCAGTACTTC
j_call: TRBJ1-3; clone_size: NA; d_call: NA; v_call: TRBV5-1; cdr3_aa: CASSLRGLENTIYF; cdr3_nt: TGCGCCAGCAGCTTGAGGGGTCTTGAAAACACCATATATTTT
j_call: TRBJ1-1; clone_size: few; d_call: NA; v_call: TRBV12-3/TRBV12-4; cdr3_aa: CASSWGDTEAFF; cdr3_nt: TGTGCCAGCAGTTGGGGGGACACTGAAGCTTTCTTT
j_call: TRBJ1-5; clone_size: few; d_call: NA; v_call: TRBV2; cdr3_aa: CAPGRSGNQPQHF; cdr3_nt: TGTGCCCCAGGGAGGAGCGGCAATCAGCCCCAGCATTTT